These 3 T cell receptor beta chains came from one sample sequenced in a study of spatial heterogeneity in lung cancer (dated 2019 in TCRdb). Library preparation employed 5' RACE. Sequencing took place on a NextSeq 500. TCRdb reran the public reads through fastp at Q25 and MiXCR, keeping productive beta chains. For every CDR3 protein sequence, its rows merge into one entry that carries the most common genes and DNA. Here the sample has roughly 25,000 distinct CDR3 sequences; 9.5% to 15% occur a single time. In total, the top ten clones hold 25% of the sample. The time point label of this sample denotes: sample taken at primary tumor resection. Without any cell sorting, TCR sequencing was performed on whole RNA extracted either from tumor and nontumor lung tissue or from cryopreserved PBMC samples. Source: PBMCs, taken at surgery. These receptors originate from a female donor with early-stage non-small cell lung cancer.

V is TRBV12-3 or TRBV12-4 and J is TRBJ2-1; no clear D. Trimming removed 2 bases at V and 10 bases at J, with 3 bases between. The CDR3 totals 10 residues. CDR3 bases: TGTGCCAGCAGTTTAATCGAGCAGTTCTTC. Its protein is CASSLIEQFF.

This chain links TRBV7-2 with TRBJ1-6; D not resolved. The CDR3 loop spans 15 amino acids. The V end was cut by 6 bases, the J end by 8 bases, with 17 bases between. In germline, CDR1 is SGHTA, CDR2 FQGNSA. In DNA form, the CDR3 reads TGTGCCAGCAGGCCGAGGTCAGGAGAATATTCACCCCTCCACTTT. Translation: CASRPRSGEYSPLHF. Looking up the rest from reference TRBV7-2 and TRBJ1-6 gives the full variable domain: GAGVSQSPSNKVTEKGKDVELRCDPISGHTALYWYRQSLGQGLEFLIYFQGNSAPDKSGLPSDRFSAERTGGSVSTLTIQRTQQEDSAVYLCASRPRSGEYSPLHFGNGTRLTVT.

This clonotype appeared a few times. The rearrangement uses TRBV5-1 and TRBJ2-6; possible D gene TRBD1, 5 bases. Deletions cut 3 bases from V and 0 bases from J, with 16 bases between. In germline, CDR1 is SGHRS, CDR2 YFSETQ. The CDR3 has 18 residues. CDR3 amino acids: CASSSHTGRISGANVLTF. The CDR3 DNA is TGCGCCAGCAGCTCTCACACAGGACGCATCTCTGGGGCCAACGTCCTGACTTTC. Looking up the rest from reference TRBV5-1 and TRBJ2-6 gives the full variable domain: KAGVTQTPRYLIKTRGQQVTLSCSPISGHRSVSWYQQTPGQGLQFLFEYFSETQRNKGNFPGRFSGRQFSNSRSEMNVSTLELGDSALYLCASSSHTGRISGANVLTFGAGSRLTVL.